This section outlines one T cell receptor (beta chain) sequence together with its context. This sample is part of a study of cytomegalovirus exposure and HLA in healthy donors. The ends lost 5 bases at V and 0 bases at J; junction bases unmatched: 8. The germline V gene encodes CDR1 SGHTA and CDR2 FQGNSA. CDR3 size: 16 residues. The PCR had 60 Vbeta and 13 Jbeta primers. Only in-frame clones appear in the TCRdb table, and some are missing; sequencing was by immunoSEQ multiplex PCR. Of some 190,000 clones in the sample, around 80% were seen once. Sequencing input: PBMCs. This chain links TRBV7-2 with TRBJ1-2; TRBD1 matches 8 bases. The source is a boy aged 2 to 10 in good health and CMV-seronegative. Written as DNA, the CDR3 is TGTGCCAGCAGCCCACAACAGGGGGGCGCTAACTATGGCTACACCTTC. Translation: CASSPQQGGANYGYTF.